A single T cell receptor beta chain is shown here with its context. Its antigen remains unknown. This specimen comes from a study of cytomegalovirus exposure and HLA in healthy donors. Findings of the study overall: The study put about 180 TCR beta chains on its list as cytomegalovirus-associated. Accurate HLA-A and HLA-B prediction from TCR beta sequences was reported for most subjects. In a later analysis, 15,000 to 20,000 TCR beta sequences were associated with HLA alleles at 0.05 false discovery rate.

The PCR employed 60 Vbeta primers together with 13 Jbeta primers. TCRdb's copy holds only in-frame clones and misses some; the assay was immunoSEQ multiplex PCR. This table holds about 140,000 clones, roughly 80% found once. Between the trimmed V and J ends, which lost 1 base and 7 bases, there was a span of 11 bases. The length of the CDR3 is 14 residues. Germline-derived CDR1 and CDR2 are LNHNV and YYDKDF (reference sequence). The chain has TRBV15 and TRBJ2-1; TRBD2 is a possible D gene (6 bases). The source is a man in his forties in good health and CMV-seronegative. The material sequenced was PBMCs. The CDR3 loop reads CATSRGEVGNEQFF. CDR3 sequence (DNA): TGTGCCACCAGCAGAGGGGAGGTTGGAAATGAGCAGTTCTTC.